This TCR beta chain was obtained from a study of CD8 T cells in Susac syndrome. Whole-study context: Within the group of sequenced Susac syndrome patients, five or six had active disease and eight were in remission. Regarding the study as a whole: Clonal expansion involving Susac CD8+ cells peaked in TEMRA cells and active patients.

CDR3 length: 18 residues. Germline assignment: CDR1 MNHEY and CDR2 SVGEGT. Trimming took 4 bases from V and 5 from J; bases not matched to a gene: 17. The recently defined diagnostic criteria for definite or probable disease were met by the Susac syndrome patients. Reverse transcription used 0.5 to 1 ug RNA and random hexamers. Each CDR3 protein gets one entry after TCRdb re-called the immunoSEQ multiplex PCR reads with MiXCR. Of 130,000 or so distinct CDR3 sequences in the sample, around 94% were seen once. Concerning this clonotype: Its antigen remains unknown.

The rearrangement joins TRBV6-2 or TRBV6-3 to TRBJ2-7; 10 nucleotides match TRBD2. The clonotype was recovered from a human donor with Susac syndrome. The sample taken for sequencing was CD8+ T cells from PBMCs. Here the CDR3 reads CASSSQGQLAGYPHEQYF. In DNA, the CDR3 is TGTGCCAGCAGTTCCCAGGGTCAACTAGCGGGATATCCCCACGAGCAGTACTTC.